The subject of this entry is one TCR beta chain. Its specificity is not known. Using viral peptide pools, the ViraFEST assay grew out antigen-specific CD4+ T cells prior to sequencing. CD4+ T cell isolation took place after more than eight days of culture. None of the vaccinated had previously contracted SARS-CoV-2, and their nucleocapsid antibodies tested negative. After around 2 million PBMC were placed in each well, they were cultured with around 10 IU/ml IL-2 and roughly 10 ug/ml peptides. The data were obtained in a study of vaccination effects on CD4 cells after COVID-19. Generated by immunoSEQ multiplex PCR, the TCRdb table keeps only in-frame clones and is missing some. The data show more than 30,000 clones, with roughly 62% seen just once and 14% to 15% held by the top ten. The CDR3 consists of 16 residues. From germline, CDR1 is SGHKS and CDR2 YYEKEE (reference sequence). The V and J ends lost 0 bases and 1 base respectively, with 14 bases between them.

Findings and limits, study-wide: There was marked clonal contraction among infection- and vaccine-induced clones late after vaccination. Few convalescent patients, and no early post-infection timepoints, were available to the study. Cross-reactivity toward common cold coronaviruses was confined to only 1 of 255 vaccine-induced clones in healthy vaccinees.

This sample comprised CD4+ T cells from PBMCs cultured with HCoV-OC43 spike peptides, obtained before COVID-19 vaccination. The sample's subset: HCoV-OC43 spike overlapping peptide pool stimulation. This clonotype originated in a human donor who received a COVID-19 vaccine. The rearrangement uses TRBV5-5 and TRBJ2-7; D gene unclear. This chain's CDR3 is CASSLAVTYTSYEQYF. The CDR3 nucleotides read TGTGCCAGCAGCTTGGCTGTGACATATACTTCCTACGAGCAGTACTTC.